The next 16 T cell receptor beta chains were all read from a single sample in a study of blood T cell repertoires in COVID-19. The data were produced by immunoSEQ multiplex PCR, yet TCRdb's version contains in-frame clones alone and is incomplete. The profile shows over 90,000 clones, about 80% of them singletons. The sequenced material came from peripheral blood. These TCRs come from a human donor in a cohort sampled during active or convalescent COVID-19.

The gene calls are TRBV5-1 and TRBJ1-5; TRBD1 agrees at 8 bases. This CDR3 region has 15 residues. V lost 6 bases to trimming and J lost 0 bases; unmatched junction nucleotides: 5. Germline V gives CDR1 SGHRS, CDR2 YFSETQ. The CDR3 DNA reads as TGCGCCAGCAAGGCAGGGGGCGATAGCAATCAGCCCCAGCATTTT. Protein product: CASKAGGDSNQPQHF.

The sample holds a few counts of this clone. CDR3 region: CASKGAGADSYEQYF. The CDR3 DNA is TGTGCCAGCAAGGGAGCGGGGGCCGACTCCTACGAGCAGTACTTC. The genes are TRBV2 and TRBJ2-7, with 8 bases identical to TRBD2. Germline V lookup: CDR1 SNHLY, CDR2 FYNNEI. The CDR3 length is 15 residues. J gave up 0 bases and V 7 bases, and 8 bases lay outside the gene matches.

This chain connects TRBV5-5 to TRBJ2-4; 11 nucleotides align to TRBD1. V shed 3 bases and J 0 bases; nucleotides not matched to a gene: 2. This CDR3 contains 16 residues. Germline CDR1 reads SGHKS; CDR2 reads YYEKEE (reference sequence). Written as DNA, the CDR3 is TGTGCCAGCAGCTCGGGACAGGGGGTAGCCAAAAACATTCAGTACTTC. Translation gives CASSSGQGVAKNIQYF.

This chain joins TRBV28 and TRBJ2-5; 9 nucleotides line up with TRBD1. The CDR3 contains 14 residues. Germline lookup yields CDR1 MDHEN and CDR2 SYDVKM. V lost 5 bases to trimming and J lost 6 bases; unmatched junction nucleotides: 7. CDR3 region: CASSPGQGRKTQYF. CDR3 nucleotide sequence: TGTGCCAGCAGTCCGGGACAGGGAAGAAAGACCCAGTACTTC.

The J gene is TRBJ1-6, the V gene TRBV7-9; 9 bases are a match to TRBD1. Germline CDR1 and CDR2: SEHNR and FQNEAQ (reference sequence). This CDR3 has 17 residues. V was pared by 2 bases and J by 7 bases, with 9 bases of the junction left unmatched. The DNA of the CDR3 is TGTGCCAGCAGCTTAAAAGACAGGGGGTATGAGAATTCACCCCTCCACTTT. Protein product: CASSLKDRGYENSPLHF.

The rearrangement uses TRBV12-3 or TRBV12-4 and TRBJ1-5, with TRBD1 matching 7 bases. The CDR3 totals 12 residues. Unmatched junction bases numbered 2, after V lost 5 bases and J lost 7 bases. CDR3 protein: CASSIQGQPQHF. The CDR3 DNA follows: TGTGCCAGCAGTATACAGGGGCAGCCCCAGCATTTT.

The chain uses TRBV30 and TRBJ1-1; 7 bases map to TRBD1. The CDR3 consists of 15 residues. The V segment lost 2 bases and the J segment 1 base; nucleotides outside the gene matches: 7. Germline lookup yields CDR1 GTSNPN and CDR2 SVGIG (reference sequence). The CDR3 DNA is TGTGCCTGGAGTTCAACAGGGGCCTCGAACACTGAAGCTTTCTTT. Translation: CAWSSTGASNTEAFF. Drawing the rest from reference TRBV30 and TRBJ1-1, the complete variable domain is SQTIHQWPATLVQPVGSPLSLECTVEGTSNPNLYWYRQAAGRGLQLLFYSVGIGQISSEVPQNLSASRPQDRQFILSSKKLLLSDSGFYLCAWSSTGASNTEAFFGQGTRLTVV.

The chain carries TRBV9 and TRBJ2-5, with 7 bases fitting TRBD1. This CDR3 has 14 amino acids. V dropped 4 bases and J dropped 1; count of bases not matched to a gene: 4. Germline-derived CDR1 and CDR2 are SGDLS and YYNGEE. CDR3 loop: CASSRQGIQETQYF. CDR3 DNA sequence: TGTGCCAGCAGCCGACAGGGAATCCAAGAGACCCAGTACTTC.

The CDR3 sequence is CASSFAAEQETQYF. CDR3 coding DNA: TGTGCCAGCAGCTTCGCGGCGGAACAAGAGACCCAGTACTTC. This chain connects TRBV11-3 to TRBJ2-5; D call uncertain. Looked up from germline, CDR1 is SGHNT and CDR2 is YENEEA. The CDR3 loop spans 14 amino acids. The V end was cut by 3 bases, the J end by 2 bases, with 10 bases between.

The chain links TRBV5-6 to TRBJ2-7; a possible D gene is TRBD1 (6 bases). The CDR3 is made up of 16 amino acids. V was pared by 2 bases and J by 3 bases, with 18 bases between. Germline V gene lookup returns CDR1 SGHDT and CDR2 YYEEEE. This chain's CDR3 is CASSFYVGDRSYEQYF. CDR3 in DNA: TGTGCCAGCAGCTTCTATGTCGGTGACAGGAGCTACGAGCAGTACTTC.

The V and J genes are TRBV5-5 and TRBJ2-3, with 7 bases lining up with TRBD2. The CDR3 extends over 16 amino acids. Germline V gives CDR1 SGHKS, CDR2 YYEKEE (reference sequence). With 4 bases clipped from V and 2 bases from J, the junction kept 10 bases outside the gene matches. The CDR3 sequence: CASSAGLPTPTDTQYF. In DNA form, the CDR3 reads TGTGCCAGCAGCGCGGGACTACCCACTCCCACAGATACGCAGTATTTT.

The chain recombines TRBV5-1 with TRBJ2-1, with a possible D match to TRBD1 (6 bases). The V gene's germline CDR1 is SGHRS and CDR2 YFSETQ. Trimming shortened V by 0 bases and J by 5 bases, and 6 bases separated the two germline ends. The CDR3 length is 13 residues. The CDR3 DNA is TGCGCCAGCAGCTTGGACAGGGACAATGAGCAGTTCTTC. Its protein product is CASSLDRDNEQFF.

V usage is TRBV19 and J usage is TRBJ1-5; possible D gene TRBD1, 5 bases. CDR3 size: 13 residues. Between the trimmed V and J ends, which lost 1 base and 6 bases, there was a span of 7 bases. Germline V gene sequence: CDR1 LNHDA, CDR2 SQIVND (reference sequence). The CDR3 spells CASSIGGVQPQHF. DNA for the CDR3: TGTGCCAGTAGTATAGGGGGGGTTCAGCCCCAGCATTTT.

The chain uses TRBV7-2 and TRBJ2-2; TRBD1 aligns across 7 bases. V lost 8 bases and J lost 3; bases outside the gene matches: 12. This CDR3 is 16 amino acids long. From germline, CDR1 is SGHTA and CDR2 FQGNSA. The CDR3 DNA sequence: TGTGCCAGCGCTAGGGACAGCCGGATGGACACCGGGGAGCTGTTTTTT. Translation gives CASARDSRMDTGELFF.

This clone was detected only a few times. The gene calls are TRBV7-2 and TRBJ1-4; D is uncertain. Germline V gene sequence: CDR1 SGHTA, CDR2 FQGNSA. There are 14 residues in the CDR3. The germline V and J ends were trimmed by 1 base and 7 bases, with 10 bases remaining between them. The chain's CDR3 is CASSLGGVGEKLFF. DNA for the CDR3: TGTGCCAGCAGCTTAGGCGGCGTTGGTGAAAAACTGTTTTTT.

V gene TRBV24-1 combines with J gene TRBJ1-2; 9 bases map to TRBD1. The CDR3 sequence is 15 residues long. The germline V gene has CDR1 KGHDR and CDR2 SFDVKD. The V segment lost 2 bases and the J segment 5 bases; nucleotides outside the gene matches: 5. This CDR3 is CATSDSDRGGYGYTF. In DNA, the CDR3 is TGTGCCACCAGTGATTCGGACAGGGGAGGGTATGGCTACACCTTC.